These 16 T cell receptor beta chains were all obtained from the same sample, sequenced in a study of blood T cell repertoires in COVID-19. Assay: immunoSEQ multiplex PCR; the TCRdb copy retains only in-frame clones and omits some. The data hold tens of thousands of clones, with roughly 89% observed a single time. The material sequenced was peripheral blood. The receptors originated from a woman in her 70s with active COVID-19.

The chain recombines TRBV7-6 with TRBJ2-5; 7 bases agree with TRBD1. This CDR3 has 15 amino acids. Looked up from germline, CDR1 is SGHVS and CDR2 is FNYEAQ. After removal of 5 bases from V and 2 bases from J, the junction contained 8 bases not matched to a gene. The CDR3 loop is CASSLRDRIQETQYF. Written as DNA, the CDR3 is TGTGCCAGCAGCCTCCGGGACAGAATACAAGAGACCCAGTACTTC.

The rearrangement uses TRBV19 and TRBJ1-5; 8 bases are a match to TRBD1. The CDR3 has 20 amino acids. V shed 3 bases, J shed 1 base, and the junction held 17 bases outside the gene matches. Germline loops: CDR1 LNHDA, CDR2 SQIVND (reference sequence). The CDR3 nucleotides are TGTGCCAGTAGTATCAATGTCGGACGGGCAGGGGGCGGGAGCAATCAGCCCCAGCATTTT. This encodes CASSINVGRAGGGSNQPQHF.

V usage is TRBV7-2 and J usage is TRBJ2-1, with TRBD2 matching 11 bases. The CDR3 is made up of 14 amino acids. The J segment lost 8 bases and the V segment lost 4 bases, leaving 4 bases of the junction unmatched. Per the germline V gene, CDR1 is SGHTA and CDR2 is FQGNSA. CDR3 in DNA: TGTGCCAGCAGCTCACTAGCGGGGGTCTATGAGCAGTTCTTC. This gives the protein CASSSLAGVYEQFF.

The chain is built from TRBV11-2 and TRBJ2-4, with TRBD2 matching over 15 bases. Germline CDR1 SGHAT, CDR2 FQNNGV. The CDR3 length is 19 residues. The V gene end was trimmed by 3 bases and the J gene end by 0 bases; junction bases not matched to a gene: 6. This CDR3 reads CASSFAGLAGGLAKNIQYF. CDR3 DNA sequence: TGTGCCAGCAGCTTTGCGGGACTAGCGGGGGGCCTAGCCAAAAACATTCAGTACTTC.

This sequence joins TRBV4-1 and TRBJ2-7; D possibly corresponds to TRBD2 (5 bases). CDR1 is MGHRA and CDR2 is YSYEKL in the germline V gene. Trimming cost V 4 bases and J 6 bases, with 10 bases left between them. CDR3 size: 12 residues. This chain's CDR3 is CASSLSGAEQYF. The CDR3 nucleotides are TGCGCCAGCAGCCTAAGCGGAGCCGAGCAGTACTTC.

CDR3 region: CASSTRDRGQPQHF. The CDR3 DNA follows: TGTGCCAGCAGTACCCGGGACAGAGGGCAGCCCCAGCATTTT. J is TRBJ1-5 and V is TRBV6-5; 7 positions agree with TRBD1. J gave up 7 bases and V 5 bases, and 8 bases lay outside the gene matches. CDR3 length: 14 residues. Germline V gene lookup returns CDR1 MNHEY and CDR2 SVGAGI.

The J gene is TRBJ2-5, the V gene TRBV11-2, with 10 bases aligning to TRBD1. CDR1 SGHAT and CDR2 FQNNGV come from the germline V gene. Germline trimming cut 6 bases from V and 4 bases from J; bases unmatched to any gene: 8. This CDR3 has 15 amino acids. This CDR3 is CASRQTGGEGETQYF. CDR3 sequence (DNA): TGTGCCAGCAGACAGACAGGGGGCGAGGGAGAGACCCAGTACTTC. The variable domain in full, completed from reference TRBV11-2 and TRBJ2-5, reads EAGVAQSPRYKIIEKRQSVAFWCNPISGHATLYWYQQILGQGPKLLIQFQNNGVVDDSQLPKDRFSAERLKGVDSTLKIQPAKLEDSAVYLCASRQTGGEGETQYFGPGTRLLVL.

V is TRBV24-1 and J is TRBJ2-7; 8 bases map to TRBD1. Germline values: CDR1 KGHDR, CDR2 SFDVKD. Unmatched junction bases numbered 13, after V lost 12 bases and J lost 1 base. The CDR3 has 15 amino acids. In DNA form, the CDR3 reads TGTGCCGCCTGGCAGGGGGCTTATATATCCTACGAGCAGTACTTC. Protein sequence: CAAWQGAYISYEQYF.

V usage is TRBV28 and J usage is TRBJ2-3; TRBD2 matches 7 bases. Per the germline V gene, CDR1 is MDHEN and CDR2 is SYDVKM. V gave up 6 bases and J gave up 9 bases; unmatched junction bases: 6. This CDR3 is 12 amino acids long. CDR3 DNA sequence: TGTGCCAGCAGCCTTCCTAGCGGCACGCAGTATTTT. Its translation is CASSLPSGTQYF.

The CDR3 here is CASRPGTGYYEQYF. The CDR3 nucleotides read TGTGCCAGCAGACCCGGGACAGGGTACTACGAGCAGTACTTC. This rearrangement joins TRBV6-5 to TRBJ2-7; TRBD1 matches at 9 bases. Germline V gene data show CDR1 as MNHEY and CDR2 as SVGAGI. The V and J ends lost 6 bases and 3 bases, in that order; junction bases with no gene match: 6. This CDR3 is 14 amino acids long.

The chain combines TRBV6-6 with TRBJ2-3, with TRBD2 matching over 8 bases. Germline V lookup: CDR1 MNHNY, CDR2 SVGAGI (reference sequence). The CDR3 consists of 15 residues. Trimming removed 3 bases from V and 0 bases from J; junction bases left unmatched: 2. The CDR3 loop reads CASSYSGVSTDTQYF. Here the CDR3 DNA reads TGTGCCAGCAGTTATAGCGGGGTGAGCACAGATACGCAGTATTTT.

The chain couples TRBV27 to TRBJ1-5; 10 bases fit TRBD1. This CDR3 has 15 residues. The germline gives CDR1 MNHEY, CDR2 SMNVEV (reference sequence). Trimming cost V 4 bases and J 9 bases; bases outside gene matches: 9. Written as DNA, the CDR3 is TGTGCCAGCAGTTCAGCCGGGACAGGGGCTCGGCCCCAGCATTTT. Amino acid sequence: CASSSAGTGARPQHF.

This chain joins TRBV5-4 and TRBJ2-5; weak D call: TRBD1 (6 bases). Germline V gene data show CDR1 as SGHNT and CDR2 as YYREEE (reference sequence). The CDR3 length is 14 residues. Trimming shortened V by 3 bases and J by 4 bases, and 13 bases separated the two germline ends. The CDR3 sequence is CASSSPRDIETQYF. The CDR3 DNA sequence: TGTGCCAGCAGCTCCCCCCGGGACATAGAGACCCAGTACTTC.

The chain employs TRBV2 and TRBJ2-1, with 8 positions matching TRBD2. From germline, CDR1 is SNHLY and CDR2 FYNNEI. The CDR3 runs to 15 residues. V dropped 10 bases and J dropped 5; count of bases not matched to a gene: 13. The CDR3 loop is CAIPKTGLVDNEQFF. CDR3 DNA: TGTGCCATCCCGAAAACGGGACTAGTGGACAATGAGCAGTTCTTC.

This chain uses TRBV19 with TRBJ1-2; D is unresolved. The V end lost 3 bases, the J end lost 14 bases, and 22 bases lay between the germline ends. Germline CDR1 reads LNHDA; CDR2 reads SQIVND (reference sequence). The CDR3 runs to 14 residues. CDR3 loop: CASSMRESPSPKTF. CDR3 in DNA: TGTGCCAGTAGTATGCGGGAGTCCCCCTCCCCAAAGACCTTC.

This clone has just a few counts. V usage is TRBV18 and J usage is TRBJ1-2; D is unclear. Between the trimmed V and J ends, which lost 0 bases and 5 bases, there was a span of 13 bases. The CDR3 consists of 15 residues. CDR1 and CDR2 (germline): KGHSH, LQKENI. The CDR3 loop is CASSPPGKAGYGYTF. The CDR3 DNA follows: TGTGCCAGCTCACCACCCGGGAAGGCAGGATATGGCTACACCTTC.